This T cell receptor beta chain was recorded in a study of blood T cells in healthy people across ages. Study findings and constraints: It was the long-lived donors that had more naive CD4+ cells and higher diversity than aged donors.

Next came a second PCR, run for about 6 to 11 cycles, which used a sample-barcoded 5' primer along with a J-beta primer mix. The template-switch adaptor, which had 12 random nucleotides, put a tag on each cDNA molecule. From each sample, at least 2.5 million paired-end reads containing CDR3 were obtained. TCRdb re-analysed the 5' RACE reads in MiXCR, keeping a single row per CDR3 protein. The data hold about 1.8 million distinct CDR3 sequences, with 49% observed a single time. This clonotype was recorded a few times. Its antigen is not identified. The extraction recovered at least 5.5 micrograms of total RNA per sample. The sequenced sample consisted of blood. The origin of this receptor is a woman aged 40-49 years in good health.

CDR3 in amino acids: CASSVNADQYF. The CDR3 DNA reads as TGTGCCAGCAGCGTAAATGCGGATCAGTACTTC. V is TRBV9 and J is TRBJ2-7; D not resolved. CDR1 is SGDLS and CDR2 is YYNGEE in the germline V gene. V lost 1 base and J lost 10, with 9 bases in between. This CDR3 has 11 amino acids.